This is a list of T cell receptor beta chains from one sample in a study of blood T cell repertoires in COVID-19. Assay used: immunoSEQ multiplex PCR; TCRdb lists only in-frame clones, some missing. This table holds about 210,000 clones, around 88% found once. Material: PBMCs or T cells enriched from blood (not recorded which). The receptors shown here come from a woman aged 40-49 years with acute COVID-19. Both conserved end residues are part of each CDR3.

CDR3 protein: CASSSGGGTGELFF
V gene: TRBV5-1
CDR3 length: 14

CDR3 protein: CSASEQGPSNQPQHF
V gene: TRBV20-1
CDR3 length: 15

CDR3 protein: CVAGTGDNSPLHF
V gene: TRBV30
CDR3 length: 13

CDR3 protein: CASSLGLKEQGQETQYF
V gene: TRBV11-2
CDR3 length: 17

CDR3 protein: CATSRTGEGYTF
V gene: TRBV15
CDR3 length: 12

CDR3 protein: CSVELAREVQETQYF
V gene: TRBV29-1
CDR3 length: 15

CDR3 protein: CASGQGGQGKSYNSPLHF
V gene: TRBV23-1
CDR3 length: 18

CDR3 protein: CASSVGGAGGSGGYTF
V gene: TRBV9
CDR3 length: 16

CDR3 protein: CASSHDLRDQETQYF
V gene: TRBV3-1/TRBV3-2
CDR3 length: 15

CDR3 protein: CASSQGLAGEETQYF
V gene: TRBV4-1
CDR3 length: 15

CDR3 protein: CASSSGLRAYNEQFF
V gene: TRBV7-2
CDR3 length: 15

CDR3 protein: CASSPNVNGGPDEQYF
V gene: TRBV5-1
CDR3 length: 16

CDR3 protein: CASSLHSGVYF
V gene: TRBV11-2
CDR3 length: 11

CDR3 protein: CASSFGGTGANVLTF
V gene: TRBV5-1
CDR3 length: 15

CDR3 protein: CASSNRDFTDTQYF
V gene: TRBV10-1
CDR3 length: 14

CDR3 protein: CASSSTVLTQYF
V gene: TRBV6-2/TRBV6-3
CDR3 length: 12

CDR3 protein: CASSKTPWGEYF
V gene: TRBV6-2/TRBV6-3
CDR3 length: 12

CDR3 protein: CASSQRVQGLLNEQFF
V gene: TRBV5-4
CDR3 length: 16

CDR3 protein: CASSHLQGIGSGNTIYF
V gene: TRBV3-1/TRBV3-2
CDR3 length: 17

CDR3 protein: CASRQGGDRSNQPQHF
V gene: TRBV19
CDR3 length: 16

CDR3 protein: CASSFWQGQIGQYF
V gene: TRBV5-6
CDR3 length: 14

CDR3 protein: CSTSGTANTGELFF
V gene: TRBV29-1
CDR3 length: 14

CDR3 protein: CAARQGPDQPQHF
V gene: TRBV12-5
CDR3 length: 13

CDR3 protein: CASSPDRVSGETQYF
V gene: TRBV3-1/TRBV3-2
CDR3 length: 15

CDR3 protein: CASSGRGVPWTQHF
V gene: TRBV5-6
CDR3 length: 14

CDR3 protein: CASSLDTLAKEQYF
V gene: TRBV5-5
CDR3 length: 14

CDR3 protein: CASSLRGQYGYTF
V gene: TRBV5-4
CDR3 length: 13

CDR3 protein: CASGRTRGGNEQFF
V gene: TRBV11-2
CDR3 length: 14

CDR3 protein: CASSSRTGDGTEAFF
V gene: TRBV5-1
CDR3 length: 15

CDR3 protein: CASLLRNLLNEQFF
V gene: TRBV2
CDR3 length: 14

CDR3 protein: CATSDLGGEQFF
V gene: TRBV24-1
CDR3 length: 12

CDR3 protein: CASSLALPSGTDTQYF
V gene: TRBV7-8
CDR3 length: 16

CDR3 protein: CASSLSGGVTDTQYF
V gene: TRBV7-2
CDR3 length: 15

CDR3 protein: CASSSGTGFNNEQFF
V gene: TRBV7-7
CDR3 length: 15

CDR3 protein: CASSLGTGTGGTGDPGNTIYF
V gene: TRBV5-1
CDR3 length: 21

CDR3 protein: CASSLGGGHYTAEAFF
V gene: TRBV5-4
CDR3 length: 16

CDR3 protein: CASRGAHYEQYF
V gene: TRBV11-2
CDR3 length: 12

CDR3 protein: CASSMINRAGSGNTIYF
V gene: TRBV5-1
CDR3 length: 17

CDR3 protein: CASSPGALLYTGELFF
V gene: TRBV7-9
CDR3 length: 16

CDR3 protein: CASSLIPRGGYETQYF
V gene: TRBV27
CDR3 length: 16

CDR3 protein: CSVLPRDREGYTF
V gene: TRBV29-1
CDR3 length: 13

CDR3 protein: CASSLGGLNEQFF
V gene: TRBV11-3
CDR3 length: 13

CDR3 protein: CASSADSINEQFF
V gene: TRBV9
CDR3 length: 13

CDR3 protein: CSARQGNYGYTF
V gene: TRBV29-1
CDR3 length: 12

CDR3 protein: CASSLVDTPYEQYF
V gene: TRBV27
CDR3 length: 14

CDR3 protein: CASSYSSKEGNTEAFF
V gene: TRBV6-5
CDR3 length: 16